This T cell receptor (beta chain) was documented in a study of blood T cell repertoires in COVID-19. Trimming left V 2 bases short and J 0 bases short, with 6 bases between. Germline V gene lookup returns CDR1 SGHTA and CDR2 FQGTGA. This CDR3 region has 14 residues. Source study methods: Amplification with reference gene primers provided the estimates of nucleated cell counts. Data came from immunoSEQ multiplex PCR; TCRdb stores just in-frame clones and leaves some out. V, J and clone size were drawn from that table, and D and trimming were deduced from the DNA. The sample records approximately 160,000 clones, about 80% being singletons.

This sequence joins TRBV7-3 and TRBJ2-3, with D uncertain. Material: peripheral blood. The receptor's source is a woman of 80 years or more with acute or convalescent COVID-19. The CDR3 is CASSLLGSTDTQYF. CDR3 coding DNA: TGTGCCAGCAGCTTACTAGGTAGCACAGATACGCAGTATTTT.